What follows are 3 T cell receptor beta chains derived from one specimen sequenced in a study of T cell responses to AZD1222 COVID-19 vaccine. Repertoires were generated with immunoSEQ multiplex PCR, while TCRdb's copy carries only in-frame clones and drops some. This sample has 130,000 or so clones; around 90% occur once, and the top ten carry around 7.6%. The sample consisted of peripheral blood, taken 28 days after the second dose of the MenACWY control vaccine. The receptors here all came from an adult who received the MenACWY meningococcal vaccine as a control.

The chain uses TRBV7-6 and TRBJ2-2, with a possible D match to TRBD1 (5 bases). Germline values: CDR1 SGHVS, CDR2 FNYEAQ. V lost 4 bases and J 0 bases, leaving 12 bases between the germline ends. The CDR3 runs to 16 residues. CDR3 bases: TGTGCCAGCAGCTCCTACAGGAGTACGAACACCGGGGAGCTGTTTTTT. This translates into CASSSYRSTNTGELFF.

The chain employs TRBV19 and TRBJ1-1; D remains ambiguous. The CDR3 loop spans 12 amino acids. With 3 bases removed from V and 1 base from J, the gap between germline ends came to 3 bases. Germline CDR1 and CDR2: LNHDA and SQIVND (reference sequence). DNA for the CDR3: TGTGCCAGTAGTATTCGGAACACTGAAGCTTTCTTT. Translating it yields CASSIRNTEAFF. Complete variable domain (other parts from reference TRBV19 and TRBJ1-1): DGGITQSPKYLFRKEGQNVTLSCEQNLNHDAMYWYRQDPGQGLRLIYYSQIVNDFQKGDIAEGYSVSREKKESFPLTVTSAQKNPTAFYLCASSIRNTEAFFGQGTRLTVV.

The chain employs TRBV25-1 and TRBJ2-5; possibly TRBD1 for D (5 bases). V was cut by 4 bases and J by 4 bases, with 7 bases left in between. Germline CDR1 MGHDK, CDR2 SYGVNS. This CDR3 region has 12 residues. As DNA, the CDR3 is TGTGCCAGCAGTGTAGGGGCAGAGACCCAGTACTTC. It codes for CASSVGAETQYF.